This T cell receptor beta chain was identified during a study of beta chain features in type 1 diabetes. Turning to the study itself: Patients looked much like healthy donors when it came to age, gender and cell yields.

Every isolated RNA sample was fully reverse transcribed, so sequencing captured expressed TCRB transcripts. This table comes from immunoSEQ multiplex PCR, and its TCRdb copy is limited to in-frame clones, with some not included. The table lists about 130,000 clones, 9% of them singletons. Over 95% purity was reached by all sorted populations. The table lists this clone with a few counts. The antigen is unknown. The germline V gene encodes CDR1 GTSNPN and CDR2 SVGIG (reference sequence). Trimming shortened V by 5 bases and J by 0 bases, and 5 bases separated the two germline ends. This CDR3 contains 12 residues. Study-wide results and limits: In all four CD4+ subsets, TCRB CDR3 length was significantly, moderately reduced in type 1 diabetes. Using cDNA template may skew counts toward highly expressing activated cells.

The J gene is TRBJ1-3, the V gene TRBV30; D is undetermined. Sequencing used central memory CD4+ T cells from blood. This receptor was obtained from a man aged 30-40 years with type 1 diabetes. CDR3 sequence: CAWGSSGNTIYF. The CDR3 DNA reads as TGTGCCTGGGGGAGCTCTGGAAACACCATATATTTT.